One and the same sample provided the 7 T cell receptor delta chains below, sequenced in a study of γδ T cells in repeated Plasmodium falciparum infection. TCRdb re-called clones from the multiplex PCR reads using CATT. Of roughly 90,000 delta-chain clones in the sample, approximately 0.92% were seen once. Flow sorting of PBMC yielded separate Vgamma9/Vdelta2+ and Vdelta2-negative gammadelta T cell populations for bulk repertoire analysis. The sequencing sample was made of gamma-delta T cells from blood. These receptors were collected from a pool of human donors (malaria-infected and uninfected, not separated).

This clone was recorded many times. This likely stems from a read error, as it lies one base from a far larger clone. The same CDR3 can be traced to other DNA sequences in this sample. The chain is built from TRDV1 and TRDJ1; possibly TRDD3 for D (5 bases). Germline CDR1 TSWWSYY, CDR2 QGS. Trimming removed 0 bases from V and 3 bases from J, with 26 bases in between. The CDR3 consists of 20 residues. CDR3 nucleotides: TGTGCTCTTGGGGAACTTAAAGCCCCTCCAACCTCAGATGGGGCCGATAAACTCATCTTT. It is translated as CALGELKAPPTSDGADKLIF.

Remarks on this clone: Translating this DNA gives a protein that differs at residue 18 from the TCRdb one, which belongs to a much larger clone; a read error is likely, and the protein shown is this translation. The rearrangement uses TRDV2 and TRDJ1, with D unclear. Germline V gene lookup returns CDR1 GEAIGNYY and CDR2 EKD. This CDR3 has 22 residues. Here the CDR3 reads CACAARRIFFNRLPVYTNKLIF. CDR3 DNA sequence: TGTGCCTGTGCAGCGCGCCGAATATTCTTCAACCGACTCCCCGTTTACACCAATAAACTCATCTTT.

This clone was observed a few times. The protein recorded in TCRdb matches a much larger clone and deviates from this DNA's translation at residue 14, suggesting a read error; the protein here is obtained by translating the DNA. The chain has TRDV1 and TRDJ1, with D unclear. The CDR3 sequence is 20 residues long. The V end was cut by 5 bases, the J end by 4 bases, with 32 bases between. Germline assignment: CDR1 TSWWSYY and CDR2 QGS. DNA for the CDR3: TGTGCTCTTGGGTCCCGGCCCCGCAAAATCAACACTCGACCCCTCGATAAACTCATCTTT. This codes for CALGSRPRKINTRPLDKLIF.

This clone was counted ten times or more. The translation of this DNA and the TCRdb protein of a much larger clone differ at residue 5, probably owing to a read error; the protein shown here is translated from the DNA. The V and J genes are TRDV2 and TRDJ1, with D perhaps TRDD3 (6 bases). V was pared by 3 bases and J by 0 bases, with 22 bases between. Germline V gene lookup returns CDR1 GEAIGNYY and CDR2 EKD. The CDR3 spans 18 residues. The DNA for the CDR3 is TGTGCCTGTGACGCCCTGGGGATTTCTGTGGGGTACACCGATAAACTCATCTTT. Protein: CACDALGISVGYTDKLIF.

Comment on this clone: Translating this DNA gives a protein that differs at residue 11 from the TCRdb one, which belongs to a much larger clone; a read error is likely, and the protein shown is this translation. V gene TRDV2 combines with J gene TRDJ1; possibly TRDD3 for D (6 bases). TCRdb carries no J gene annotation; the J gene was assigned here by matching the DNA with germline. This CDR3 has 18 residues. Looked up from germline, CDR1 is GEAIGNYY and CDR2 is EKD. Trimming stripped 3 bases from V and 0 bases from J, with 22 bases between. The CDR3 nucleotides read TGTGCCTGTGACCAAAATGGCCCAACTGGGATGGACACCGATAAACTCATCTTT. Its translation is CACDQNGPTGMDTDKLIF.

This clone was seen a few times. A read error likely explains this, since a far larger clone differs by one base. The sample has other DNA sequences that encode this CDR3 too. Here the V gene is TRDV2, but the J gene went uncalled; the D call of TRDD3 is as the table states it, not checked on the DNA. The germline gives CDR1 GEAIGNYY, CDR2 EKD. This CDR3 has 18 residues. The CDR3 is CACDTLHARSEYTDKLIF. In DNA, the CDR3 is TGTGCCTGTGACACTTTGCACGCGCGGAGTGAGTACACCGATAAACTCATCTTC.

This clone showed up just a few times. A far larger clone is only one base removed, so a read error is likely. The sample has other DNA sequences that encode this CDR3 too. This chain connects TRDV2 to TRDJ1; 9 bases match TRDD3. The J gene, missing from TCRdb, was assigned here through DNA to germline matching. This CDR3 region has 19 residues. The germline V gene has CDR1 GEAIGNYY and CDR2 EKD. CDR3 amino acids: CACDTVSAGGFLPTDKLIF. For the CDR3, the DNA is TGTGCCTGTGACACCGTATCGGCTGGGGGATTTCTTCCCACCGACAAACTCATCTTT.